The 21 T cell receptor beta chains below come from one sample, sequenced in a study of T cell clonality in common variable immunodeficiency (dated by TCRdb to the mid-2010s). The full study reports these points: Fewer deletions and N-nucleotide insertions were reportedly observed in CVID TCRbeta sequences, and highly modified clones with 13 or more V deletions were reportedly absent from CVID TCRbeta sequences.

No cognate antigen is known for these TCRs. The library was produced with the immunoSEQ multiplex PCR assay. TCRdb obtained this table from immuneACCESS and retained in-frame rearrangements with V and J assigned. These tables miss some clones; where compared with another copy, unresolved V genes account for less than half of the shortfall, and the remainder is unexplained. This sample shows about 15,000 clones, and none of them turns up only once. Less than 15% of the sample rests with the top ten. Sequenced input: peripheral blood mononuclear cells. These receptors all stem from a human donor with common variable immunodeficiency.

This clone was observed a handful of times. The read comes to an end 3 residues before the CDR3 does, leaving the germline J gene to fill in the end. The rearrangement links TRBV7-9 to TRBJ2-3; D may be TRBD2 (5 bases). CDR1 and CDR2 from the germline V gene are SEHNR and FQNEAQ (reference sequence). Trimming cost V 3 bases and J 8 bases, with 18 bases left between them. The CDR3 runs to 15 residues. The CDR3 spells CASSLGIASRVTQYF. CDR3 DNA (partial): TGTGCCAGCAGCTTGGGCATAGCGTCACGGGTTACG.

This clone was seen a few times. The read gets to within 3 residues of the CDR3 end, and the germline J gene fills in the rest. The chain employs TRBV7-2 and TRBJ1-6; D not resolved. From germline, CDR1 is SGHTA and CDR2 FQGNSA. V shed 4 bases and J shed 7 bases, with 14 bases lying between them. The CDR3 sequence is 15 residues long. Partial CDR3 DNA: TGTGCCAGCAGCTCCCCTAGTACCGCGAATTCACCC. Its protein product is CASSSPSTANSP. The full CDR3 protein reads CASSSPSTANSPLHF.

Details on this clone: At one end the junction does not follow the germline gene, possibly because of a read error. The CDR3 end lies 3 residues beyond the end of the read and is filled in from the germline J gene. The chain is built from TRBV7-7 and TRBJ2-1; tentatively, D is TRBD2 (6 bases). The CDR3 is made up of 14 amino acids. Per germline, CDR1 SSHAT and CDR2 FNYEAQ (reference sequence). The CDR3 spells CASSLGGDYNEQFF. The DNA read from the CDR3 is TGTGCTAGCAGCTTAGGAGGGGATTACAATGAG.

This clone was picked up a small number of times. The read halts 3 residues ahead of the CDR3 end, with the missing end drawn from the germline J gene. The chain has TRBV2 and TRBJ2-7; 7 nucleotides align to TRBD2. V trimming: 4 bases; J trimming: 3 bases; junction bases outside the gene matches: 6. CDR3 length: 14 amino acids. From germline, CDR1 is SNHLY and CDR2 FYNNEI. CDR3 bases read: TGTGCCAGCAGTGGTCGCCTAGCGGACTACGAG. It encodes CASSGRLADYE. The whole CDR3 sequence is CASSGRLADYEQYF. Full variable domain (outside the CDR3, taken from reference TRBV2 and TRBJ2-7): EPEVTQTPSHQVTQMGQEVILRCVPISNHLYFYWYRQILGQKVEFLVSFYNNEISEKSEIFDDQFSVERPDGSNFTLKIRSTKLEDSAMYFCASSGRLADYEQYFGPGTRLTVT.

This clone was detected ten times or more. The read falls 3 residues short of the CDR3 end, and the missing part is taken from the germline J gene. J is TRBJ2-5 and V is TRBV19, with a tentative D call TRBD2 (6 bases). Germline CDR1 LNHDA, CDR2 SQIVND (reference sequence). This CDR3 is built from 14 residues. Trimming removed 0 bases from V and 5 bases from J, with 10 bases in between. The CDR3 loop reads CASSIDLSGETQYF. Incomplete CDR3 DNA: TGTGCCAGTAGTATAGATCTTAGCGGCGAGACC.

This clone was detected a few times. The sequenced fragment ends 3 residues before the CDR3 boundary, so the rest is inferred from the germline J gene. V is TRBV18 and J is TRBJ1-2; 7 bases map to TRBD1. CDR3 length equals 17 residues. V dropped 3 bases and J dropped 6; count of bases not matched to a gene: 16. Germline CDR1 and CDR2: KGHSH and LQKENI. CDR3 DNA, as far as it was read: TGTGCCAGCTCACCCACCGACCTCGGGACAGCTCTTAATGGC. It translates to CASSPTDLGTALNG. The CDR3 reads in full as CASSPTDLGTALNGYTF.

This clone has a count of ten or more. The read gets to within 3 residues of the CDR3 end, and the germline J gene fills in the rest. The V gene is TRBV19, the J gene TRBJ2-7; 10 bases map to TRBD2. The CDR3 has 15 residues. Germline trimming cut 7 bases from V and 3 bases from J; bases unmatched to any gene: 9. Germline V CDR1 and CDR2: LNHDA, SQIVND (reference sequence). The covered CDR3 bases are TGTGCCAGTACCCGAGCGGGAGGGCCGGTCTACGAG. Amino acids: CASTRAGGPVYE. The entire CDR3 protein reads CASTRAGGPVYEQYF.

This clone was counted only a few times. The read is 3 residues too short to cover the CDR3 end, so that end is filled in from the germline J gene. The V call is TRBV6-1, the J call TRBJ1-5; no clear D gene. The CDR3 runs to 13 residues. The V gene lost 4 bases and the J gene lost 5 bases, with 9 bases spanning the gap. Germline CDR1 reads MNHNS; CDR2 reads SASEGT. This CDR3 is CASSVRGDQPQHF. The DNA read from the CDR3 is TGTGCCAGCAGTGTTCGCGGAGATCAGCCC.

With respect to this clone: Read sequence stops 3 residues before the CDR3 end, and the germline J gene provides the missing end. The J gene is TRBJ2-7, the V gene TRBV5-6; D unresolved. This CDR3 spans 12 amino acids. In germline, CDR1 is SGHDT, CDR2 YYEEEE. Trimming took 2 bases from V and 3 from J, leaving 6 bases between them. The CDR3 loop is CASSLGIYEQYF. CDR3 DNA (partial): TGTGCCAGCAGCTTAGGTATCTACGAG.

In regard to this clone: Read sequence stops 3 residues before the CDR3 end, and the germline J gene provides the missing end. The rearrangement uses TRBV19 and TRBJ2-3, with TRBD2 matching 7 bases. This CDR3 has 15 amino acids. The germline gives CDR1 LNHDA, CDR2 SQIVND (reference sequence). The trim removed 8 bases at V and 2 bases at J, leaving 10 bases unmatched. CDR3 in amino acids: CASGGVRGLTDTQYF. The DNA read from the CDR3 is TGTGCCAGTGGGGGGGTGAGGGGTCTCACAGATACG.

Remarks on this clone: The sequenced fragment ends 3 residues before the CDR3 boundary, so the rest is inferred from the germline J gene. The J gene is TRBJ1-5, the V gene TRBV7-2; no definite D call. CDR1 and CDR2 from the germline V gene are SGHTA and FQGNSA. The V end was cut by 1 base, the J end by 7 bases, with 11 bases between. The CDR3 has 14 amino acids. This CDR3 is CASSLDGFYQPQHF. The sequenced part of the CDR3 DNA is TGTGCCAGCAGCTTAGACGGGTTTTACCAGCCC.

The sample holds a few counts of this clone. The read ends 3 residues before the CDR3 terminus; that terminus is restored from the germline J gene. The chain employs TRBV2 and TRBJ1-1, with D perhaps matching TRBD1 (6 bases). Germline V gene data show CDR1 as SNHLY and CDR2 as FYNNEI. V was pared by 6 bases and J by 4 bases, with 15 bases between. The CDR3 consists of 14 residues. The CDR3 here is CASRRDKGVTEAFF. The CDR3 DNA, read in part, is TGTGCCAGCAGACGGGACAAGGGAGTCACTGAA.

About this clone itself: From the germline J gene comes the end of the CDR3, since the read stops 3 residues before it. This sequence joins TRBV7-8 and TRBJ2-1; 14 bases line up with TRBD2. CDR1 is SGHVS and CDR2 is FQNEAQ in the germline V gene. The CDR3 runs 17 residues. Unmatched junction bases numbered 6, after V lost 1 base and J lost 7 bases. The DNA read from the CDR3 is TGTGCCAGCAGCTTAGGGATGGGGACTAGCGGGAGAAATGAG. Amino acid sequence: CASSLGMGTSGRNE. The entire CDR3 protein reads CASSLGMGTSGRNEQFF.

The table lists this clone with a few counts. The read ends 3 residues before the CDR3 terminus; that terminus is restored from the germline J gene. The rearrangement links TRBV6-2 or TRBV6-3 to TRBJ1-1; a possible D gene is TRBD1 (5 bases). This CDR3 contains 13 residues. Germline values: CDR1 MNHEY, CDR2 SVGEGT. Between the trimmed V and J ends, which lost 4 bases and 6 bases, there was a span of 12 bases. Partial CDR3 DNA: TGTGCCAGCAGTTTCAGGGTGAGGTCTGAA. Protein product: CASSFRVRSE. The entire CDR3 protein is CASSFRVRSEAFF.

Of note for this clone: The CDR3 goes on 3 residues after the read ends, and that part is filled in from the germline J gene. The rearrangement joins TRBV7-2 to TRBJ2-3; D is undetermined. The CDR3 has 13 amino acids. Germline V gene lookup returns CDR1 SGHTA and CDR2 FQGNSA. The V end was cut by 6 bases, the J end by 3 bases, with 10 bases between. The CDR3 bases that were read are TGTGCCAGCAGGCTCGGCGGTACAGATACG. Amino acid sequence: CASRLGGTDT. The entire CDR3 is CASRLGGTDTQYF.

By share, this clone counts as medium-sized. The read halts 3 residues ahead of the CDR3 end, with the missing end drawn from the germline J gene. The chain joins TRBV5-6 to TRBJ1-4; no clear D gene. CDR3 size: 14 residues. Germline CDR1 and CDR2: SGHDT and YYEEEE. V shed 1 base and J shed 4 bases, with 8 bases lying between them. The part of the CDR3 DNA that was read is TGTGCCAGCAGCTTGTCGAGTAGTAATGAAAAA. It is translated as CASSLSSSNEK. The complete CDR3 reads CASSLSSSNEKLFF.

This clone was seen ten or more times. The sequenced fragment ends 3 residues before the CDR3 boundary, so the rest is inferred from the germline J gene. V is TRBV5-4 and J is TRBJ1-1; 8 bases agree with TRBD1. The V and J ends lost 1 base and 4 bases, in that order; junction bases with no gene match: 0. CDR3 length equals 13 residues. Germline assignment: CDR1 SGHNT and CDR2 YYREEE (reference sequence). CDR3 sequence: CASSLTGGTEAFF. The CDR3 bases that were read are TGTGCCAGCAGCTTGACAGGGGGCACTGAA.

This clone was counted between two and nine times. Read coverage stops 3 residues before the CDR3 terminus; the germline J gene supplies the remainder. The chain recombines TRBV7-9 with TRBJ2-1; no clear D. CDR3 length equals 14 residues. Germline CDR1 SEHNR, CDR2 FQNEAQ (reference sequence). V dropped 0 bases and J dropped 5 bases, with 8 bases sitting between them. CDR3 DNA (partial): TGTGCCAGCAGCTTAGCCAGTCTCGACAATGAG. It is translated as CASSLASLDNE. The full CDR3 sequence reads CASSLASLDNEQFF.

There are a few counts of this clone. The CDR3: CASSQRAGNTGELFF. The sequenced part of the CDR3 DNA is TGCGCCAGCAGTCAAAGGGCGGGGAACACCGGGGAG. V and J are TRBV23-1 and TRBJ2-2; perhaps TRBD2 as D (5 bases). The read is 3 residues too short to cover the CDR3 end, so that end is filled in from the germline J gene. TRBV23-1 is flagged as an ORF with uncertain function. CDR3 length: 15 residues. Trimming stripped 2 bases from V and 1 base from J, with 8 bases between.

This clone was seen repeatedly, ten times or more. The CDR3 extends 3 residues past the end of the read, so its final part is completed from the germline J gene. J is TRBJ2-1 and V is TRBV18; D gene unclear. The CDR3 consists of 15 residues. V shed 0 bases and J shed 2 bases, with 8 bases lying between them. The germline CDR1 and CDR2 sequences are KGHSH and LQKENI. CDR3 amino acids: CASSPPSMAYNEQFF. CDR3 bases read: TGTGCCAGCTCACCACCTAGCATGGCCTACAATGAG.

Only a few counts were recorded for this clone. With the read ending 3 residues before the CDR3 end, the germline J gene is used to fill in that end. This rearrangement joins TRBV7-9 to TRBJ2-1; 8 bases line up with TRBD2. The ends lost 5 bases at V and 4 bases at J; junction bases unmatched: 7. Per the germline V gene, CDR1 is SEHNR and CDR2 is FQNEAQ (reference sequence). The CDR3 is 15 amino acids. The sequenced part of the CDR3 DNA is TGTGCCAGCAGCCTCCCCGGGACTAGTTACAATGAG. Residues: CASSLPGTSYNE. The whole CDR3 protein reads CASSLPGTSYNEQFF.